This TCR beta chain was sequenced for a study of beta chain features in type 1 diabetes. Study observations and caveats: A PCR bias possibly favoring shorter templates would apply equally to patients and controls. TCRB CDR3 length was moderately but significantly reduced in all four CD4+ subsets of Type 1 diabetes patients. Healthy donors had naive, central memory and Treg TCRB repertoires that appeared less similar than those seen among patients.

CDR1 is MNHNY and CDR2 is SVGAGI in the germline V gene (reference sequence). There are 14 residues in the CDR3. V lost 5 bases to trimming and J lost 7 bases; unmatched junction nucleotides: 9. A word on this clone: The antigen remains undetermined.

All of the isolated RNA was reverse transcribed, so expressed TCRB transcripts were sequenced. Naive, central memory and regulatory T cell samples averaged roughly 3.7 million reads. Here immunoSEQ multiplex PCR was the method, and the copy in TCRdb shows in-frame clones only, minus some. The table records around 170,000 clones, around 9.7% of them present only once. The sequence derives from a woman younger than 45 with type 1 diabetes. This chain connects TRBV6-6 to TRBJ1-2; 8 nucleotides agree with TRBD1. Sequenced sample: central memory CD4+ T cells from blood. In DNA, the CDR3 is TGTGCCAGCAGTCCTCCGGGACAGGCCTCTGGCTACACCTTC. Its protein is CASSPPGQASGYTF.